The rows below give T cell receptor beta chains drawn from one sample of a study of cytomegalovirus exposure and HLA in healthy donors. The method was immunoSEQ multiplex PCR; TCRdb's version includes in-frame clones alone and lacks a portion of them. Found here are approximately 200,000 clones, roughly 80% of them singletons; the top ten hold approximately 0.22%. Sequenced material: PBMCs. These receptor sequences come from a girl aged 2-10 years in good health and CMV-seronegative. CDR3s include the opening cysteine and the closing phenylalanine or tryptophan. D genes are given only for firm matches. Expanded clones get a size class; other rows say once, few or many, or leave the size out.

d_call	v_call	clone_size	j_call	cdr3_nt	cdr3_aa
TRBD1	TRBV19	.	TRBJ1-2	TGTGCCAGTTGGACAGGGAGCTATGGCTACACCTTC	CASWTGSYGYTF
TRBD1	TRBV5-1	.	TRBJ2-7	TGCGCCAGCAGCCGGGACAGCTTCTACGAGCAGTACTTC	CASSRDSFYEQYF
.	TRBV6-5	.	TRBJ1-4	TGTGCCAGCAGTTACTCCTCCGGGGGGCAGGAAAAACTGTTTTTT	CASSYSSGGQEKLFF
.	TRBV15	.	TRBJ2-6	TGTGCCACCAGCAGAGTGGCCTCTGGGGCCAACGTCCTGACTTTC	CATSRVASGANVLTF
TRBD1	TRBV6-1	once	TRBJ1-5	TGTGCCAGCAGTGACAGGGGGCAGCCCCAGCATTTT	CASSDRGQPQHF
TRBD1	TRBV19	.	TRBJ2-7	TGTGCCAGTAGTATGGGACAGGGGCTCGACTACGAGCAGTACTTC	CASSMGQGLDYEQYF
.	TRBV18	.	TRBJ2-1	TGTGCCAGCTCACCAAATTGGCCTCAGTACAATGAGCAGTTCTTC	CASSPNWPQYNEQFF
.	TRBV6-5	.	TRBJ1-6	TGTGCCAGCAGTTCCGCCAGGTATTCACCCCTCCACTTT	CASSSARYSPLHF
TRBD2	TRBV5-1	.	TRBJ2-3	TGCGCCAGCAGCGATGGACTAGCGGGGGGCACAGATACGCAGTATTTT	CASSDGLAGGTDTQYF
TRBD1	TRBV2	.	TRBJ1-2	TGTGCCAGCATGCGGACAGGGGTAGGCTACACCTTC	CASMRTGVGYTF
TRBD1	TRBV30	.	TRBJ1-5	TGTGCCTGGGGACAAGACAGGGGGGCAGGACTTTATAGCAATCAGCCCCAGCATTTT	CAWGQDRGAGLYSNQPQHF
TRBD1	TRBV6-1	.	TRBJ1-6	TGTGCCAGCAGCTCACAGGGGGCGCATGCTTCACCCCTCCACTTT	CASSSQGAHASPLHF
.	TRBV25-1	.	TRBJ2-3	TGTGCCAGCACTGACCCGACAGGTACAGATACGCAGTATTTT	CASTDPTGTDTQYF
TRBD1	TRBV5-6	.	TRBJ2-4	TGTGCCAGCAGCCAACCAGGACAGGGCTTAGAAAACATTCAGTACTTC	CASSQPGQGLENIQYF
.	TRBV2	.	TRBJ2-7	TGTGCCAGCAGTGACGCCTACTACGAGCAGTACTTC	CASSDAYYEQYF
.	TRBV9	once	TRBJ1-1	TGTGCCAGCAGCGTAGCGGGTGCGGGGAAGGAGACAGCTTTCTTT	CASSVAGAGKETAFF
TRBD2	TRBV4-1	.	TRBJ2-1	TGCGCCAGCAGCCAGAGTTCTAGCGGGAGCTATAGTCGGTTCTTC	CASSQSSSGSYSRFF
.	TRBV19	.	TRBJ1-1	TGTGCCAGTAGTATATGGGGCGGGAGGGCTGAAGCTTTCTTT	CASSIWGGRAEAFF
.	TRBV14	.	TRBJ2-1	TGTGCCAGCAGGGTAGGGGGTACCAATGAGCAGTTCTTC	CASRVGGTNEQFF
.	TRBV4-2	few	TRBJ1-1	TGTGCCAGCAGCCAAGAAGGAAGGGGTAGGACTGAAGCTTTCTTT	CASSQEGRGRTEAFF
.	TRBV15	.	TRBJ2-4	TGTGCCACCAGCAGAGATCTCGGGGTAGGCAAAAACATTCAGTACTTC	CATSRDLGVGKNIQYF
.	TRBV9	.	TRBJ1-4	TGTGCCAGCAGCGTAAATGGCGGAGAAAAACTGTTTTTT	CASSVNGGEKLFF
.	TRBV6-6	.	TRBJ1-4	TGTGCCAGCAGTTACTCGGAGGGTGGGGAAAAACTGTTTTTT	CASSYSEGGEKLFF
TRBD2	TRBV18	.	TRBJ2-3	TGTGCCAGCTCACCAGTAGCGGGATCGAACCACTTCACAGATACGCAGTATTTT	CASSPVAGSNHFTDTQYF